The 14 T cell receptor beta chains presented below share a single source sample, sequenced in a study of CD8 T cells in ankylosing spondylitis. TCRdb re-derived calls from the 5' RACE reads in MiXCR, one entry per CDR3 protein. Of about 170,000 distinct CDR3 sequences listed, 15% to 20% are singletons. The sample taken for sequencing was blood, either unsorted or a sorted T cell fraction (not recorded which). These TCRs come from a male donor with ankylosing spondylitis or in good health (not recorded which).

The chain joins TRBV4-1 to TRBJ2-5; TRBD2 agrees at 7 bases. V lost 2 bases to trimming and J lost 4 bases; unmatched junction nucleotides: 13. The CDR3 runs 17 residues. Germline-derived CDR1 and CDR2 are MGHRA and YSYEKL. The CDR3 nucleotides read TGCGCCAGCAGCCAAAAATCTAGCGGCGGCCCAGGAGAGACCCAGTACTTC. Protein sequence: CASSQKSSGGPGETQYF.

The rearrangement links TRBV7-2 to TRBJ2-5; D gene unclear. The CDR3 length is 12 residues. V gave up 0 bases and J gave up 6 bases, with 5 bases separating them. Germline V CDR1 and CDR2: SGHTA, FQGNSA. The CDR3 protein is CASSLAGKTQYF. DNA of the CDR3: TGTGCCAGCAGCTTAGCGGGAAAGACCCAGTACTTC.

The gene calls are TRBV6-1 and TRBJ2-3; D might be TRBD1 (6 bases). The V gene lost 8 bases and the J gene lost 7 bases, with 22 bases spanning the gap. The CDR3 is made up of 15 amino acids. CDR1 and CDR2 from the germline V gene are MNHNS and SASEGT. CDR3 loop: CASGIGDTGSNTQYF. The CDR3 coding sequence is TGTGCCAGCGGGATAGGGGACACGGGCTCCAATACGCAGTATTTT.

This clonotype was counted ten times or more. The chain recombines TRBV20-1 with TRBJ1-6; 10 bases match TRBD1. The CDR3 runs to 14 residues. The germline gives CDR1 DFQATT, CDR2 SNEGSKA (reference sequence). Trimming cost V 3 bases and J 8 bases; bases outside gene matches: 4. CDR3 nucleotide sequence: TGCAGTGCTAGGGCCGGGACAGGGGATTCACCCCTCCACTTT. This encodes CSARAGTGDSPLHF.

At least ten counts were recorded for this clonotype. The chain uses TRBV9 and TRBJ2-1, with D hard to call. Trimming removed 0 bases at V and 7 bases at J, with 26 bases between. Germline loops: CDR1 SGDLS, CDR2 YYNGEE. The CDR3 is 19 residues long. CDR3 nucleotide sequence: TGTGCCAGCAGCGTAGCTATCCCCGCGACTCCGAAAAGTCGTAATGAGCAGTTCTTC. This translates into CASSVAIPATPKSRNEQFF.

The gene calls are TRBV14 and TRBJ2-5; no reliable D call. V gave up 4 bases and J gave up 3 bases, with 9 bases separating them. Germline CDR1 SGHDN, CDR2 FVKESK. The CDR3 length is 13 residues. For the CDR3, the DNA is TGTGCCAGCAGCCCGACACGAAAAGAGACCCAGTACTTC. Residues: CASSPTRKETQYF.

The rearrangement links TRBV13 to TRBJ2-7; D is unresolved. The length of the CDR3 is 14 residues. Germline V gene data show CDR1 as PRHDT and CDR2 as FYEKMQ (reference sequence). Deletions cut 6 bases from V and 0 bases from J, with 12 bases between. The CDR3 nucleotides are TGTGCCAGCAGTGGGGTGGCTAGCTCCTACGAGCAGTACTTC. Amino acid sequence: CASSGVASSYEQYF.

The chain couples TRBV25-1 to TRBJ2-1; maybe TRBD2 (6 bases). In germline, CDR1 is MGHDK, CDR2 SYGVNS. Between the trimmed V and J ends, which lost 2 bases and 6 bases, there was a span of 17 bases. This CDR3 spans 16 amino acids. The CDR3, as DNA: TGTGCCAGCAGTGAACGGGGTAGCAGGAGGGCCAATGAGCAGTTCTTC. This sequence encodes CASSERGSRRANEQFF. Combining the CDR3 with reference TRBV25-1 and TRBJ2-1 gives the whole variable domain EADIYQTPRYLVIGTGKKITLECSQTMGHDKMYWYQQDPGMELHLIHYSYGVNSTEKGDLSSESTVSRIRTEHFPLTLESARPSHTSQYLCASSERGSRRANEQFFGPGTRLTVL.

This clonotype was counted ten times or more. The chain has TRBV20-1 and TRBJ2-1, with 7 bases lining up with TRBD1. The V gene's germline CDR1 is DFQATT and CDR2 SNEGSKA (reference sequence). The CDR3 runs to 13 residues. The V and J ends lost 6 bases and 8 bases, in that order; junction bases with no gene match: 10. DNA for the CDR3: TGCAGTGCGTCCGGGACAGCCGAGGATGAGCAGTTCTTC. This translates into CSASGTAEDEQFF.

The chain recombines TRBV20-1 with TRBJ2-2; perhaps TRBD1 as D (5 bases). The germline V gene encodes CDR1 DFQATT and CDR2 SNEGSKA (reference sequence). The CDR3 spans 15 residues. V was cut by 1 base and J by 2 bases, with 11 bases left in between. The CDR3 DNA reads as TGCAGTGCTAGAGTTGCCGGACAAAACACCGGGGAGCTGTTTTTT. Residues: CSARVAGQNTGELFF.

In this sample, this clonotype turned up a few times. The chain uses TRBV2 and TRBJ2-7; 8 nucleotides align to TRBD1. Trimming at V came to 6 bases and at J to 1 base, leaving 8 bases not matched to a gene. CDR3 length equals 15 residues. Germline V gives CDR1 SNHLY, CDR2 FYNNEI. Written as DNA, the CDR3 is TGTGCCAGCAGGAAGGCGGGACAGGAGTCCTACGAGCAGTACTTC. This gives the protein CASRKAGQESYEQYF.

This chain joins TRBV27 and TRBJ2-1; 12 positions agree with TRBD2. The CDR3 loop spans 16 amino acids. Trimming took 6 bases from V and 6 from J; bases not matched to a gene: 9. Germline CDR1 is MNHEY and CDR2 is SMNVEV (reference sequence). CDR3 protein: CASSYRLAGAFNEQFF. The CDR3 bases are TGTGCCAGCAGCTACAGACTAGCGGGAGCCTTCAATGAGCAGTTCTTC.

This clonotype has at least ten counts. The V call is TRBV5-1, the J call TRBJ2-1; D perhaps matches TRBD2 (6 bases). The germline gives CDR1 SGHRS, CDR2 YFSETQ. V lost 5 bases, J lost 6 bases, and 12 bases lay in between. This CDR3 is built from 13 residues. CDR3 loop: CASRDGGFNEQFF. DNA of the CDR3: TGCGCCAGCAGAGATGGGGGGTTCAATGAGCAGTTCTTC.

The V gene is TRBV6-1, the J gene TRBJ1-5, with D maybe TRBD1 (5 bases). Per germline, CDR1 MNHNS and CDR2 SASEGT. CDR3 length: 14 amino acids. V was shortened by 2 bases and J by 6 bases, with 11 bases between the two germline ends. CDR3 in DNA: TGTGCCAGCAGTGAACTGTTTAGGGGTCAGCCCCAGCATTTT. This sequence encodes CASSELFRGQPQHF.